This T cell receptor (beta chain) derives from a study of cytomegalovirus exposure and HLA in healthy donors. Study background: The 130 or so validation repertoires used the same platform as the 650 to 850 first-cohort repertoires (as reported by a later analysis). Points from the study as a whole: Altogether, 150 to 200 TCR beta chains were recorded as cytomegalovirus-associated. According to a subsequent analysis, TCR clusters identified in the first cohort showed a tendency to co-occur across the 100 to 150 validation repertoires. Rare TCR sequences dominated, though some public TCRs recurred in many donors.

Sequencing was performed with immunoSEQ multiplex PCR; in TCRdb, only in-frame clones are kept and a portion is missing. The profile shows a few hundred thousand clones, approximately 91% of them singletons. This clone was picked up one time. Its cognate antigen is unknown. J gave up 3 bases and V 4 bases, and 5 bases lay outside the gene matches. The CDR3 runs 15 residues. The germline gives CDR1 SGHAT, CDR2 FQNNGV. The sequence was obtained from a man aged 30 to 39 in good health and CMV-seronegative. The sequencing sample was made of PBMCs. The chain links TRBV11-2 to TRBJ2-7; TRBD2 agrees at 11 bases. DNA of the CDR3: TGTGCCAGCAGCTATACTAGCGGGGGAAACTACGAGCAGTACTTC. Translation gives CASSYTSGGNYEQYF.